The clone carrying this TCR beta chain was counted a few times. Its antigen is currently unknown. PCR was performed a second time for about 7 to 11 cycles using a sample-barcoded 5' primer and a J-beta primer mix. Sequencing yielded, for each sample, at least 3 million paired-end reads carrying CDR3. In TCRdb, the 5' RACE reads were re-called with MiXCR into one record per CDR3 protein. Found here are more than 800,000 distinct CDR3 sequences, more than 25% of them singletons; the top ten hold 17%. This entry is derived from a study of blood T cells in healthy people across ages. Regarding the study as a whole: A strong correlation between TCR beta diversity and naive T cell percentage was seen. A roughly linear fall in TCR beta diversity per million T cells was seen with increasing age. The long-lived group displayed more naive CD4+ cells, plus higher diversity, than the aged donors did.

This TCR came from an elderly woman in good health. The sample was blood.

CDR3 DNA sequence: TGTGCCAGCAGCAAAGTGAGGACATCCCCTTGGTGGGGAACCTTC. Translated, it gives CASSKVRTSPWWGTF. The V call is TRBV21-1, the J call TRBJ1-2; the D call of TRBD1 is as the table states it, not checked on the DNA. TRBV21-1 represents a pseudogene. The CDR3 runs to 15 residues.